This TCR beta chain was identified during a study of graft-versus-host responses after intestinal transplantation. Overall study context: Recipients had multivisceral, liver-intestinal, or isolated intestinal transplants.

Clones were read by immunoSEQ multiplex PCR, and TCRdb kept only the in-frame ones, dropping some. Of some 70,000 clones listed, over 85% were seen once; the top ten hold around 7%. CDR3 size: 15 residues. Germline CDR1 and CDR2: SGHDT and YYEEEE. Between the trimmed V and J ends, which lost 2 bases and 4 bases, there was a span of 13 bases. The receptor was derived from a human patient who received an intestinal transplant, so some T cells may come from the graft donor. This sequence joins TRBV5-6 and TRBJ1-5, with unresolved D. This material consisted of bone marrow, taken almost 750 days after intestinal transplantation. The CDR3 sequence: CASSFATEANQPQHF. CDR3 DNA: TGTGCCAGCAGCTTCGCAACGGAGGCTAATCAGCCCCAGCATTTT.